The present T cell receptor beta chain was sequenced within a study of shared clonotypes between healthy human individuals. The study, taken as a whole, reports: Deeper or shallower sequencing was expected to change how clonotypes are shared among donors.

The ends were cut back, 5 bases at V and 7 bases at J, with 12 bases in the middle. Germline V CDR1 and CDR2: MNHNY, SVGAGI (reference sequence). The CDR3 runs to 13 residues. In regard to this clone: Its matching antigen is unknown.

The method was immunoSEQ multiplex PCR; TCRdb's version includes in-frame clones alone and lacks a portion of them. The table has 950,000 to 1,100,000 clones, more than 60% seen once. The chain employs TRBV6-6 and TRBJ2-1; tentatively, D is TRBD2 (5 bases). Sequenced material: memory CD4+ T cells sorted from blood. Subset indicated: CD45RA-negative fraction. This TCR was sampled from a young man in good health. CDR3 in amino acids: CASSQREMNEQFF. CDR3 DNA sequence: TGTGCCAGCAGTCAGAGGGAAATGAATGAGCAGTTCTTC.